This entry lists 7 T cell receptor beta chains sequenced from one sample in a study of T cells after yellow fever vaccination. MiXCR, applied by TCRdb to the 5' RACE reads, yields one record per CDR3 protein. The sample lists roughly 150,000 distinct CDR3 sequences; more than 6.5% were seen once. Specimen: CD4+ T cells sorted from PBMCs, collected 10 days after the yellow fever booster vaccination. The receptors originated from a man aged 30 to 39 who received the YFV17D yellow fever vaccine.

Judged by abundance, this clonotype is medium-sized. The chain couples TRBV5-1 to TRBJ2-1, with 7 bases fitting TRBD1. The CDR3 covers 12 residues. V gave up 5 bases and J gave up 5 bases; unmatched junction bases: 1. Germline V CDR1 and CDR2: SGHRS, YFSETQ. The CDR3: CASRGGHNEQFF. CDR3 nucleotide sequence: TGCGCCAGCAGAGGGGGCCACAATGAGCAGTTCTTC.

This clonotype came up many times. The chain uses TRBV7-2 and TRBJ2-1; tentatively, D is TRBD1 (6 bases). The germline V gene encodes CDR1 SGHTA and CDR2 FQGNSA. Trimming took 0 bases from V and 2 from J, leaving 11 bases between them. The CDR3 length is 16 residues. As DNA, the CDR3 is TGTGCCAGCAGCTTAGCCGGGACAACCGCCTACAATGAGCAGTTCTTC. This sequence encodes CASSLAGTTAYNEQFF.

The table lists this clonotype with a few counts. V usage is TRBV7-9 and J usage is TRBJ2-7, with D perhaps being TRBD1 or TRBD2 (6 bases each). The germline V gene has CDR1 SEHNR and CDR2 FQNEAQ (reference sequence). The CDR3 is made up of 15 amino acids. Between the trimmed V and J ends, which lost 2 bases and 3 bases, there was a span of 14 bases. The CDR3 here is CASSLSGAHLYEQYF. CDR3 DNA sequence: TGTGCCAGCAGCTTATCGGGGGCCCATCTCTACGAGCAGTACTTC.

This clonotype was picked up many times. This chain connects TRBV24-1 to TRBJ2-3, with TRBD1 matching over 7 bases. The germline gives CDR1 KGHDR, CDR2 SFDVKD. This CDR3 spans 14 amino acids. Losses at the gene ends were 7 bases for V and 3 bases for J; bases not matched to a gene: 6. Here the CDR3 reads CATSGTAGTDTQYF. The CDR3 DNA follows: TGTGCCACCAGCGGGACAGCAGGAACAGATACGCAGTATTTT.

In its sample, this clonotype was seen many times. V usage is TRBV20-1 and J usage is TRBJ2-7, with D maybe TRBD1 (5 bases). The CDR3 contains 13 residues. Trimming removed 3 bases at V and 6 bases at J, with 15 bases between. Per the germline V gene, CDR1 is DFQATT and CDR2 is SNEGSKA (reference sequence). CDR3 sequence: CSARAGSIGEQYF. CDR3 coding DNA: TGCAGTGCTAGGGCAGGGTCTATCGGCGAGCAGTACTTC.

This clonotype was picked up many times. This chain uses TRBV10-3 with TRBJ2-5; no reliable D call. Trimming removed 6 bases at V and 2 bases at J, with 10 bases between. Per the germline V gene, CDR1 is ENHRY and CDR2 is SYGVKD. This CDR3 has 13 residues. CDR3 nucleotide sequence: TGTGCCATCAGGGTCGCGGAACAAGAGACCCAGTACTTC. As protein: CAIRVAEQETQYF.

This clonotype was detected ten times or more. This chain connects TRBV5-1 to TRBJ2-7, with 10 bases that match TRBD1. The CDR3 is 14 residues long. Unmatched junction bases numbered 1, after V lost 0 bases and J lost 4 bases. In germline, CDR1 is SGHRS, CDR2 YFSETQ. This chain's CDR3 is CASSLGTGGYEQYF. The CDR3 coding sequence is TGCGCCAGCAGCTTGGGGACAGGGGGATACGAGCAGTACTTC. Drawing the rest from reference TRBV5-1 and TRBJ2-7, the complete variable domain is KAGVTQTPRYLIKTRGQQVTLSCSPISGHRSVSWYQQTPGQGLQFLFEYFSETQRNKGNFPGRFSGRQFSNSRSEMNVSTLELGDSALYLCASSLGTGGYEQYFGPGTRLTVT.